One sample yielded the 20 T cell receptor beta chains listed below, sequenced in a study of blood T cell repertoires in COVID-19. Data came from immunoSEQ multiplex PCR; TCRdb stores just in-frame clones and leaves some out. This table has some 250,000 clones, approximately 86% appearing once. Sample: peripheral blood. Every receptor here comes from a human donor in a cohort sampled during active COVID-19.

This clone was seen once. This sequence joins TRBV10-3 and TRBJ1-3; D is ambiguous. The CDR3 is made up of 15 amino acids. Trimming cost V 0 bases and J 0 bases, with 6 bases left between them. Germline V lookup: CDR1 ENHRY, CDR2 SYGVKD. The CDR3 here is CAISESNSSGNTIYF. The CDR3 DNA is TGTGCCATCAGTGAGTCTAACAGCTCTGGAAACACCATATATTTT.

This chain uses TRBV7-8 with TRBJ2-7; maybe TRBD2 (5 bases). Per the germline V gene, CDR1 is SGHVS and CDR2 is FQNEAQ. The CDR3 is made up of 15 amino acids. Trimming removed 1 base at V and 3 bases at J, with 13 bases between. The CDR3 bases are TGTGCCAGCAGCTTAGACAGAGTCGGGGACTACGAGCAGTACTTC. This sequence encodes CASSLDRVGDYEQYF. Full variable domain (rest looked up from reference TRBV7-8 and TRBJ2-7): GAGVSQSPRYKVAKRGQDVALRCDPISGHVSLFWYQQALGQGPEFLTYFQNEAQLDKSGLPSDRFFAERPEGSVSTLKIQRTQQEDSAVYLCASSLDRVGDYEQYFGPGTRLTVT.

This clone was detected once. The chain's CDR3 is CSARLDYEQYF. In DNA form, the CDR3 reads TGCAGTGCACGCCTAGATTACGAGCAGTACTTC. J is TRBJ2-7 and V is TRBV20-1; D call uncertain. CDR1 and CDR2 from the germline V gene are DFQATT and SNEGSKA (reference sequence). The ends were cut back, 6 bases at V and 4 bases at J, with 10 bases in the middle. The CDR3 sequence is 11 residues long.

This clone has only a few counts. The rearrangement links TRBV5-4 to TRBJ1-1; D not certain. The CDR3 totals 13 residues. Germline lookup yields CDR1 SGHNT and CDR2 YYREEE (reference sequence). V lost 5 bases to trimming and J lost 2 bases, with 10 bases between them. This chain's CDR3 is CASRTTLNTEAFF. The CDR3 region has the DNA TGTGCCAGCAGAACGACACTTAACACTGAAGCTTTCTTT.

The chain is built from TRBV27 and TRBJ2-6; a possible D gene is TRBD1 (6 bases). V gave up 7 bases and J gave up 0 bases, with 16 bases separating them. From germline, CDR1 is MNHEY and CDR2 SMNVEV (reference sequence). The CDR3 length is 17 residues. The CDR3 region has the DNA TGTGCCAGCACTCGTAGGACAGATACCTCTGGGGCCAACGTCCTGACTTTC. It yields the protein CASTRRTDTSGANVLTF.

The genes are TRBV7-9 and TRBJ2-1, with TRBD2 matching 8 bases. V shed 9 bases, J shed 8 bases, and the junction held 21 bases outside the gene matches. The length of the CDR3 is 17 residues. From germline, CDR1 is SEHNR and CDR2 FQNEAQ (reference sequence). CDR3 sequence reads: CASTPPGAGGPSHEQFF. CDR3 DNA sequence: TGTGCCAGTACCCCACCCGGGGCGGGGGGACCTTCTCATGAGCAGTTCTTC.

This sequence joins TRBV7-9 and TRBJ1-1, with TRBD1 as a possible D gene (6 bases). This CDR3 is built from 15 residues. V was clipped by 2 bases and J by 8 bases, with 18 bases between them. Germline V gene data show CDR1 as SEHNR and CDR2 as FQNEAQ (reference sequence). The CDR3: CASSLPSAGALEAFF. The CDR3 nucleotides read TGTGCCAGCAGCTTACCCTCCGCGGGGGCCCTCGAAGCTTTCTTT.

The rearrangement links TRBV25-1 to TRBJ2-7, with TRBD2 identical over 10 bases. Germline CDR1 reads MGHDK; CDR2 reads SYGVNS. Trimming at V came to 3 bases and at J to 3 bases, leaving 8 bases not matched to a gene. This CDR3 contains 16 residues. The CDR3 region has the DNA TGTGCCAGCAGTGACGGTAGACTAGCGGGCCACTACGAGCAGTACTTC. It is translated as CASSDGRLAGHYEQYF.

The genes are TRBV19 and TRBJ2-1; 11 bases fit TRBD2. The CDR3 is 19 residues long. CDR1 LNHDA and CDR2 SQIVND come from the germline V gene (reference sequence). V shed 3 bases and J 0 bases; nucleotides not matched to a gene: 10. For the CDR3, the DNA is TGTGCCAGTAGTATCCATCTGGGACTAGCGGCCCCCTCCTACAATGAGCAGTTCTTC. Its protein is CASSIHLGLAAPSYNEQFF.

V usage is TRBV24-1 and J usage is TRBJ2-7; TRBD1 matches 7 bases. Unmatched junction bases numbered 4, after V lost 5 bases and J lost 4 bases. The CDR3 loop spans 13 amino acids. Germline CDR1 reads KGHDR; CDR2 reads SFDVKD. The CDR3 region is CATSAPGGYEQYF. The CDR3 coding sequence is TGTGCCACCAGTGCCCCAGGGGGTTACGAGCAGTACTTC.

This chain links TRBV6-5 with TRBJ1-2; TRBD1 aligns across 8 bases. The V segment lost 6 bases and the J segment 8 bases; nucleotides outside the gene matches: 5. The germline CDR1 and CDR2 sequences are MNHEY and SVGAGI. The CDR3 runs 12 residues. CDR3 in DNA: TGTGCCAGCAGACCAGGGGGCGGCGGCTACACCTTC. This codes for CASRPGGGGYTF.

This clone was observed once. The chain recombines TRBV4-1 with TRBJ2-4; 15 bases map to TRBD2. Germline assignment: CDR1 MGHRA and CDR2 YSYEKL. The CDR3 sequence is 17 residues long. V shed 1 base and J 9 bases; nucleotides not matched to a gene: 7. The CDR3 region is CASSQVGTSGRSGIQYF. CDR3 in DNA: TGCGCCAGCAGCCAAGTCGGGACTAGCGGGAGGTCTGGCATTCAGTACTTC.

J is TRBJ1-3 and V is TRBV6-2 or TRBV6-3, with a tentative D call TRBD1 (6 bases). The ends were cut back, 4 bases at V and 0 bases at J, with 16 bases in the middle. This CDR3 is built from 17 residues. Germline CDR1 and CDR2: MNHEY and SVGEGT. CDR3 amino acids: CASSSLPGQSSGNTIYF. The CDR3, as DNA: TGTGCCAGCAGTTCTCTACCGGGACAAAGCTCTGGAAACACCATATATTTT.

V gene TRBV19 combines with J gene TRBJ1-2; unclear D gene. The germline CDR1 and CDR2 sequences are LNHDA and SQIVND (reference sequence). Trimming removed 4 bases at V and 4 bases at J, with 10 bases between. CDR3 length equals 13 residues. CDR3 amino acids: CASSNMQFYGYTF. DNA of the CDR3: TGTGCCAGTAGTAACATGCAGTTCTATGGCTACACCTTC.

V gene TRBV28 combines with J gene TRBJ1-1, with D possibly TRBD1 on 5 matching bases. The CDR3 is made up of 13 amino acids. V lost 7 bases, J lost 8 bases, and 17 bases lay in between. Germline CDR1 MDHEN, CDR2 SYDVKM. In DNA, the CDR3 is TGTGCCAGCACCAGGACATTTGGATTCGAAGCTTTCTTT. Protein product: CASTRTFGFEAFF.

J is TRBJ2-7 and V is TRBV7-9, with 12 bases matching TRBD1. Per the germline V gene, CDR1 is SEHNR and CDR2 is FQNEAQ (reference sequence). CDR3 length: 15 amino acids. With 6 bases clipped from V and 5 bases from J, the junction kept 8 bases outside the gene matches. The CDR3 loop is CASRPTGTGGHEQYF. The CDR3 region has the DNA TGTGCCAGCAGGCCTACCGGGACAGGGGGCCACGAGCAGTACTTC.

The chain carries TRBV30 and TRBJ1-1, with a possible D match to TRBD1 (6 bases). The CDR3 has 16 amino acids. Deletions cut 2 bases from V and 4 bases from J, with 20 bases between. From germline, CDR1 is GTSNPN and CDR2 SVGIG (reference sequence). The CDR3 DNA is TGTGCCTGGAGTTCGTCGGGACAAAAAAGGACCACTGAAGCTTTCTTT. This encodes CAWSSSGQKRTTEAFF.

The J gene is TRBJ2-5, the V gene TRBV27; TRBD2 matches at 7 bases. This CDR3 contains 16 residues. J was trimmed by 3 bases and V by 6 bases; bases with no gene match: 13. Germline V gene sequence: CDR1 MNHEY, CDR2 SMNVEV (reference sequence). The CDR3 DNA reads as TGTGCCAGCAGGACTAGCCTGGGTTGGGATAAAGAGACCCAGTACTTC. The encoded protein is CASRTSLGWDKETQYF.

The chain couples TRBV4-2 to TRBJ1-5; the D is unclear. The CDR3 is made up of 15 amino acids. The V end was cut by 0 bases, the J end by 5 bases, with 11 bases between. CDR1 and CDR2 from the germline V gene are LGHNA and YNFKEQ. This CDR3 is CASSQDTREYQPQHF. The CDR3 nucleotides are TGTGCCAGCAGCCAAGATACAAGGGAGTATCAGCCCCAGCATTTT.

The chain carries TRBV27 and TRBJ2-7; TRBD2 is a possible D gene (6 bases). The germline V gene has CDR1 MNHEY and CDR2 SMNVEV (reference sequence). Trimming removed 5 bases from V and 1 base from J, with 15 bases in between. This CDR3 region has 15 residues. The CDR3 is CASSARPGLSYEQYF. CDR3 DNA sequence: TGTGCCAGCAGTGCCCGCCCGGGACTTTCCTACGAGCAGTACTTC.